Listed below are T cell receptor beta chains from one sample, sequenced in a study of OX40 agonist ivuxolimab in advanced cancers. Produced via immunoSEQ multiplex PCR; TCRdb's table is partial and in-frame only. Among fewer than 60,000 clones listed, around 82% were seen once. Source: CD4+ or CD8+ T cells sorted from blood, taken in a trial of the OX40 agonist ivuxolimab. All receptors come from an adult with an advanced solid tumor such as melanoma, head and neck, liver or kidney cancer. The conserved cysteine and the conserved F or W are not part of the CDR3 here. The D gene is left open where the match is weak.

v_call: TRBV9
d_call: NA
cdr3_aa: ASSVGPAGNSPLH

v_call: TRBV6-6
d_call: NA
cdr3_aa: ASSYGRTQETQY

v_call: TRBV19
d_call: NA
cdr3_aa: ASSTNTSPGEQY

v_call: TRBV9
d_call: NA
cdr3_aa: ASSPDLGSWSYGYT

v_call: TRBV6-1
d_call: NA
cdr3_aa: ASSSRQSPNTEAF

v_call: TRBV5-1
d_call: TRBD2
cdr3_aa: ASSLAGTTIPDTQY

v_call: TRBV19
d_call: NA
cdr3_aa: ASKPAGGINYGYT

v_call: TRBV18
d_call: NA
cdr3_aa: ASSPGVSNYGYT

v_call: TRBV11-2
d_call: NA
cdr3_aa: ASSPRGGGVDTDTQY

v_call: TRBV7-9
d_call: NA
cdr3_aa: ASSPQRNFNGNTIY

v_call: TRBV9
d_call: TRBD2
cdr3_aa: ASSATAGVVGELF

v_call: TRBV6-5
d_call: NA
cdr3_aa: ASNLGASQQY

v_call: TRBV6-6
d_call: NA
cdr3_aa: ASSFSPFTDTQY

v_call: TRBV7-3
d_call: TRBD1
cdr3_aa: ASSLKGAGQGANRETQY

v_call: TRBV11-2
d_call: NA
cdr3_aa: ASSSFGRDYGYT

v_call: TRBV11-3
d_call: NA
cdr3_aa: ASSLGLAINEQF

v_call: TRBV11-3
d_call: NA
cdr3_aa: ASSSQINYGYT

v_call: TRBV30
d_call: NA
cdr3_aa: AFSLGGTNYGYT

v_call: TRBV29-1
d_call: NA
cdr3_aa: SVGRDSYNEQF

v_call: TRBV29-1
d_call: NA
cdr3_aa: SVELQGREQY

v_call: TRBV28
d_call: NA
cdr3_aa: ASSPRKAPGNTMY

v_call: TRBV5-4
d_call: NA
cdr3_aa: ASSLVGGQGNEQF